The present TCR beta chain was sequenced within a study of T cells after yellow fever vaccination. Each CDR3 protein is one row after TCRdb ran MiXCR on the 5' RACE reads. The sample lists some 300,000 distinct CDR3 sequences, roughly a tenth occurring once. Study-wide findings and caveats: A large majority of primary-vaccination clones showed up again after the booster (around 95% CD4, approximately 90% CD8).

This clonotype has at least ten counts. Antigen unknown. The sequence came from a man younger than 30 who received the YFV17D yellow fever vaccine. Sequenced material: CD4+ T cells sorted from PBMCs, taken 45 days after the yellow fever booster vaccination.

The CDR3 nucleotides read TGCGCCAGCAGCTTGGTGGACGGAGGTTTGGAGACCCAGTACTTC. The encoded protein is CASSLVDGGLETQYF. The genes are TRBV5-1 and TRBJ2-5, with a weak D call TRBD2 (5 bases). Germline CDR1 SGHRS, CDR2 YFSETQ. V lost 0 bases and J lost 5, with 14 bases in between. The CDR3 loop spans 15 amino acids.